This T cell receptor (beta chain) was obtained from a study of blood T cell repertoires in COVID-19. This clone was recorded once. TCRdb keeps only in-frame clones here, not all; method: immunoSEQ multiplex PCR. The repertoire holds 95,000 to 150,000 clones, with 84% as singletons. Looked up from germline, CDR1 is MDHEN and CDR2 is SYDVKM. J gave up 0 bases and V 5 bases, and 7 bases lay outside the gene matches. The CDR3 is 15 residues long. The specimen sequenced was PBMCs or T cells enriched from blood (not recorded which). The TCR sequence derives from a woman aged 30 to 39 who had recovered from COVID-19. The rearrangement uses TRBV28 and TRBJ2-7; 7 nucleotides match TRBD2. The CDR3 DNA follows: TGTGCCAGCAGTGGACCAGCGGGAAGCTCCTACGAGCAGTACTTC. Its translation: CASSGPAGSSYEQYF.